Listed here are 15 T cell receptor beta chains from one sample, sequenced in a study of ipilimumab plus nivolumab after autologous stem cell transplantation. The assay was immunoSEQ multiplex PCR, and TCRdb's table has in-frame clones only and misses some. The data contain more than 13,000 clones, approximately 74% of them singletons. The sequences come from PBMCs, collected in a trial of ipilimumab plus nivolumab as post-transplant consolidation. Every receptor here comes from a male donor with primary mediastinal lymphoma.

The V call is TRBV2, the J call TRBJ1-1; D not certain. Germline-derived CDR1 and CDR2 are SNHLY and FYNNEI. The CDR3 has 13 residues. The V end lost 6 bases, the J end lost 8 bases, and 16 bases lay between the germline ends. The CDR3 DNA reads TGTGCCAGCAGGGGAGATGGGGAATTGGAAGCTTTCTTT. This encodes CASRGDGELEAFF.

The chain couples TRBV7-9 to TRBJ2-3; 15 bases are a match to TRBD2. Germline-derived CDR1 and CDR2 are SEHNR and FQNEAQ (reference sequence). J gave up 5 bases and V 5 bases, and 2 bases lay outside the gene matches. There are 15 residues in the CDR3. The CDR3: CASSPGLAGGDTQYF. The CDR3 DNA follows: TGTGCCAGCAGCCCGGGACTAGCGGGAGGAGATACGCAGTATTTT.

V gene TRBV29-1 combines with J gene TRBJ1-3; 9 bases line up with TRBD1. With V trimmed by 8 bases and J by 8 bases, 10 bases remained unmatched. Germline V CDR1 and CDR2: SQVTM, ANQGSEA. The CDR3 is 13 amino acids. The CDR3 region is CSTNDRGADTIYF. The CDR3 bases are TGCAGCACTAACGACAGGGGGGCAGACACCATATATTTT. Using reference TRBV29-1 and TRBJ1-3 for the parts outside the CDR3, the full variable domain is SAVISQKPSRDICQRGTSLTIQCQVDSQVTMMFWYRQQPGQSLTLIATANQGSEATYESGFVIDKFPISRPNLTFSTLTVSNMSPEDSSIYLCSTNDRGADTIYFGEGSWLTVV.

This rearrangement joins TRBV5-1 to TRBJ2-2; 7 positions match TRBD1. CDR3 length: 14 amino acids. Germline V CDR1 and CDR2: SGHRS, YFSETQ. The junction had 6 bases not matched to a gene; V was cut back by 3 bases and J by 7 bases. The CDR3: CASSSGQRVGELFF. The CDR3 DNA is TGCGCCAGCAGCTCGGGACAGAGGGTCGGGGAGCTGTTTTTT.

This clone is labeled as large (0.1 to 1%). The genes are TRBV30 and TRBJ2-7, with unresolved D. CDR3 size: 13 residues. Germline loops: CDR1 GTSNPN, CDR2 SVGIG (reference sequence). Trimming left V 1 base short and J 6 bases short, with 13 bases between. In nucleotides, the CDR3 is TGTGCCTGGAGTGGGCCAGACCAAGGCGAGCAGTACTTC. It yields the protein CAWSGPDQGEQYF.

The chain links TRBV5-1 to TRBJ2-5; 8 positions agree with TRBD1. The CDR3 covers 14 residues. J gave up 5 bases and V 3 bases, and 6 bases lay outside the gene matches. CDR1 and CDR2 (germline): SGHRS, YFSETQ. In DNA form, the CDR3 reads TGCGCCAGCAGCTCCGACAGGGGTTCGGAGACCCAGTACTTC. Translating gives CASSSDRGSETQYF.

The rearrangement uses TRBV20-1 and TRBJ1-2, with D uncertain. V lost 8 bases, J lost 4 bases, and 11 bases lay in between. Germline V CDR1 and CDR2: DFQATT, SNEGSKA (reference sequence). This CDR3 comprises 11 residues. CDR3 residues: CSTDRIYGYTF. CDR3 coding DNA: TGCAGTACCGACCGCATCTATGGCTACACCTTC.

In this sample, this clone turned up a few times. The V call is TRBV28, the J call TRBJ1-2; 9 bases align to TRBD1. V was clipped by 6 bases and J by 4 bases; unmatched bases: 9. The CDR3 totals 15 residues. Germline CDR1 is MDHEN and CDR2 is SYDVKM. The CDR3 DNA follows: TGTGCCAGCAGGGCGACAGGGGGAGACGGCTATGGCTACACCTTC. It yields the protein CASRATGGDGYGYTF.

In its sample, this clone was seen a few times. The chain uses TRBV7-9 and TRBJ2-7; 8 positions match TRBD1. V lost 5 bases, J lost 3 bases, and 6 bases stayed unmatched. Germline lookup yields CDR1 SEHNR and CDR2 FQNEAQ (reference sequence). CDR3 size: 14 residues. In DNA form, the CDR3 reads TGTGCCAGCAGCCCACGGACAGGGAGCTACGAGCAGTACTTC. Its translation: CASSPRTGSYEQYF.

The table lists this clone with a count of one. The chain couples TRBV4-2 to TRBJ2-1; 13 positions match TRBD2. The CDR3 runs 16 residues. The germline gives CDR1 LGHNA, CDR2 YNFKEQ. V shed 4 bases, J shed 12 bases, and the junction held 12 bases outside the gene matches. CDR3 nucleotide sequence: TGTGCCAGCAGCCCCCGGACTAGCGGGAGAGCCACCCCGCAGTTCTTC. This codes for CASSPRTSGRATPQFF.

Sample share makes this clone medium-sized (0.01 to 0.1%). As DNA, the CDR3 is TGTGCCAGCAGAGCTACCGGGACAGGTTTTAGTCAGCCCCAGCATTTT. Its protein is CASRATGTGFSQPQHF. The chain employs TRBV28 and TRBJ1-5, with 8 bases identical to TRBD1. CDR3 length equals 16 residues. J was trimmed by 6 bases and V by 6 bases; bases with no gene match: 13. Per germline, CDR1 MDHEN and CDR2 SYDVKM.

This clone occurred once. This chain uses TRBV4-1 with TRBJ2-2; TRBD2 matches 12 bases. Germline loops: CDR1 MGHRA, CDR2 YSYEKL. V dropped 4 bases and J dropped 0; count of bases not matched to a gene: 6. The CDR3 is 18 residues long. The CDR3 sequence: CASSPTTSGGSNTGELFF. Written as DNA, the CDR3 is TGCGCCAGCAGCCCCACGACTAGCGGGGGATCGAACACCGGGGAGCTGTTTTTT.

The chain employs TRBV5-1 and TRBJ1-1; no definite D call. The CDR3 covers 13 residues. Germline V gene data show CDR1 as SGHRS and CDR2 as YFSETQ. Trimming stripped 4 bases from V and 2 bases from J, with 9 bases between. CDR3 region: CASSAGINTEAFF. The CDR3 nucleotides are TGCGCCAGCAGCGCCGGGATCAACACTGAAGCTTTCTTT.

This clone has a handful of counts. The chain combines TRBV5-1 with TRBJ1-1; D is unclear. Trimming removed 3 bases at V and 3 bases at J, with 12 bases between. Germline CDR1 SGHRS, CDR2 YFSETQ. This CDR3 spans 14 amino acids. CDR3 DNA: TGCGCCAGCAGCTCGAAGGGCGGGTACACTGAAGCTTTCTTT. Its translation is CASSSKGGYTEAFF.

This chain joins TRBV28 and TRBJ1-2, with D perhaps matching TRBD1 (6 bases). Trimming stripped 4 bases from V and 5 bases from J, with 11 bases between. CDR1 MDHEN and CDR2 SYDVKM come from the germline V gene. This CDR3 is 13 amino acids long. Here the CDR3 DNA reads TGTGCCAGCAGTTGGGGGGGCATATATGGCTACACCTTC. It encodes CASSWGGIYGYTF.